This TCR beta chain is from a study of Graves' ophthalmopathy and Graves' hyperthyroidism (dated by TCRdb to the late 2010s). Notes on the research overall: Peripheral blood samples were taken at the time of initial diagnosis, before any treatment was given. To tell Graves' ophthalmopathy apart from Graves' hyperthyroidism, and to predict which patients would progress to ophthalmopathy, the study relied on TCR beta repertoire signatures. In total, 120 to 150 blood samples were TCR-sequenced: approximately 42 ophthalmopathy, under 85 hyperthyroidism and about 17 hyperthyroidism-to-ophthalmopathy patients. To explore V-J signatures that separate ophthalmopathy from hyperthyroidism, a discovery set of about a hundred patients was enrolled, consisting of under 50 with ophthalmopathy and fewer than 60 with stable hyperthyroidism. The independent validation cohort included about 19 hyperthyroidism patients plus 17 patients who later progressed from hyperthyroidism to ophthalmopathy. In roughly 6 hyperthyroidism patients, T-cell repertoires of thyroid tissue and blood were compared. Following sample collection, hyperthyroidism patients were given methimazole at a starting dose of 30 mg daily, and ophthalmopathy patients were given high-dose intravenous methylprednisolone.

Patients with ophthalmopathy had moderately to severely active disease, with a Clinical Activity Score of 3 or more, a NOSPECS grade of 4 or more, and a disease duration of less than 3 months. Anyone with other autoimmune diseases, uncontrolled infections, pregnancy or lactation was excluded from the study. Diagnosis was based on clinical symptoms, serum thyroxine, TRAb, thyroid ultrasound and orbital computed tomography. Using Ficoll-Paque density gradient centrifugation, PBMCs were isolated from 8.5 to 10 ml of fresh peripheral blood. Total RNA was extracted with Trizol reagent and quality-checked on an Agilent 2100 Bioanalyzer. TCR beta CDR3 regions were amplified from RNA transcripts for repertoire sequencing. The first round was an RT-PCR using HTBI primers with the Qiagen OneStep RT-PCR kit, and this first round was followed by a second-round multiplex PCR, then size selection and purification. Sequencing of the libraries was carried out on an Illumina HiSeq2000 in paired-end mode with 100 bp reads. Per the source publication's procedure: SOAPnuke was used to process the reads, throwing out any read that had adapters, had uncalled bases, had a mean Phred below 15, or lacked an exact constant-primer or identifier match. High-quality paired reads were merged with COPE v1.2.5. Clonotypes were defined as unique nucleotide sequences and were aligned to IMGT TRB V, D and J references using MiTCR v1.1. Only V-J combinations with frequency above 0.0001 were analysed, covering around 99% of repertoires. For each V-J combination, a TCR clonal expansion and chaos score was defined as F50 clonal expansion divided by the chaos observed in the TCRdist matrix. Welch's t-statistics and random forest were used to narrow the features down to approximately twelve V-J combinations, which were then fed into a naive Bayes classifier. Thyroid-blood repertoire similarity was quantified with the Morisita-Horn index. Clones were called with MiXCR by TCRdb after fastp trimmed the public reads at Q25, and only in-frame beta chains were retained. Records with the same CDR3 protein are collapsed into one entry carrying the most frequent genes and DNA. These V and J calls originate from TCRdb's pipeline instead of the authors' own analysis. The sample table shows almost 750,000 distinct CDR3 sequences, and roughly two fifths are seen once. The ten top clones hold 44% of the sample.

This clonotype was recorded only once. Its antigen is still unknown. No base-level quality is on record; no much larger clone is a single base apart. One read alone lends weak support. Findings and caveats that apply to the study as a whole: Most expanded thyroid clonotypes with a frequency above 0.001 also appeared in blood, which suggests that blood repertoires may reflect the immune response in the thyroid. No statistical method was used to predetermine the sample size, and group allocation was not hidden from the investigators. In validation, the model predicted ophthalmopathy progression with more than 70% sensitivity and about 73% specificity; about a dozen predicted patients were CT-confirmed with GO in a median of 6.5 months. In cross-validation, the 13-signature model distinguished ophthalmopathy from stable hyperthyroidism with approximately 90% sensitivity and about 84% specificity, and in the test set the corresponding values were roughly 80% and 76%.

From the cysteine through the phenylalanine, the CDR3 covers 14 amino acids. CDR3 DNA is the only sequence kept; it has 42 bases, read in frame from the first base. The germline V and J ends show losses of 5 bases and 4 bases respectively, and no gene match explains 5 bases of the junction. CDR1 and CDR2, looked up from the germline V gene, are LGHNA and YNFKEQ. The TCR originated in an adult man with Graves' ophthalmopathy. Here the chain combines TRBV4-2 and TRBJ1-2, with 9 junctional bases fitting TRBD1. The sequencing input was peripheral blood. The CDR3 loop reads CASSKPGQGYGYTF. The sequenced DNA is TGTGCCAGCAGCAAACCGGGACAGGGCTATGGCTACACCTTC.